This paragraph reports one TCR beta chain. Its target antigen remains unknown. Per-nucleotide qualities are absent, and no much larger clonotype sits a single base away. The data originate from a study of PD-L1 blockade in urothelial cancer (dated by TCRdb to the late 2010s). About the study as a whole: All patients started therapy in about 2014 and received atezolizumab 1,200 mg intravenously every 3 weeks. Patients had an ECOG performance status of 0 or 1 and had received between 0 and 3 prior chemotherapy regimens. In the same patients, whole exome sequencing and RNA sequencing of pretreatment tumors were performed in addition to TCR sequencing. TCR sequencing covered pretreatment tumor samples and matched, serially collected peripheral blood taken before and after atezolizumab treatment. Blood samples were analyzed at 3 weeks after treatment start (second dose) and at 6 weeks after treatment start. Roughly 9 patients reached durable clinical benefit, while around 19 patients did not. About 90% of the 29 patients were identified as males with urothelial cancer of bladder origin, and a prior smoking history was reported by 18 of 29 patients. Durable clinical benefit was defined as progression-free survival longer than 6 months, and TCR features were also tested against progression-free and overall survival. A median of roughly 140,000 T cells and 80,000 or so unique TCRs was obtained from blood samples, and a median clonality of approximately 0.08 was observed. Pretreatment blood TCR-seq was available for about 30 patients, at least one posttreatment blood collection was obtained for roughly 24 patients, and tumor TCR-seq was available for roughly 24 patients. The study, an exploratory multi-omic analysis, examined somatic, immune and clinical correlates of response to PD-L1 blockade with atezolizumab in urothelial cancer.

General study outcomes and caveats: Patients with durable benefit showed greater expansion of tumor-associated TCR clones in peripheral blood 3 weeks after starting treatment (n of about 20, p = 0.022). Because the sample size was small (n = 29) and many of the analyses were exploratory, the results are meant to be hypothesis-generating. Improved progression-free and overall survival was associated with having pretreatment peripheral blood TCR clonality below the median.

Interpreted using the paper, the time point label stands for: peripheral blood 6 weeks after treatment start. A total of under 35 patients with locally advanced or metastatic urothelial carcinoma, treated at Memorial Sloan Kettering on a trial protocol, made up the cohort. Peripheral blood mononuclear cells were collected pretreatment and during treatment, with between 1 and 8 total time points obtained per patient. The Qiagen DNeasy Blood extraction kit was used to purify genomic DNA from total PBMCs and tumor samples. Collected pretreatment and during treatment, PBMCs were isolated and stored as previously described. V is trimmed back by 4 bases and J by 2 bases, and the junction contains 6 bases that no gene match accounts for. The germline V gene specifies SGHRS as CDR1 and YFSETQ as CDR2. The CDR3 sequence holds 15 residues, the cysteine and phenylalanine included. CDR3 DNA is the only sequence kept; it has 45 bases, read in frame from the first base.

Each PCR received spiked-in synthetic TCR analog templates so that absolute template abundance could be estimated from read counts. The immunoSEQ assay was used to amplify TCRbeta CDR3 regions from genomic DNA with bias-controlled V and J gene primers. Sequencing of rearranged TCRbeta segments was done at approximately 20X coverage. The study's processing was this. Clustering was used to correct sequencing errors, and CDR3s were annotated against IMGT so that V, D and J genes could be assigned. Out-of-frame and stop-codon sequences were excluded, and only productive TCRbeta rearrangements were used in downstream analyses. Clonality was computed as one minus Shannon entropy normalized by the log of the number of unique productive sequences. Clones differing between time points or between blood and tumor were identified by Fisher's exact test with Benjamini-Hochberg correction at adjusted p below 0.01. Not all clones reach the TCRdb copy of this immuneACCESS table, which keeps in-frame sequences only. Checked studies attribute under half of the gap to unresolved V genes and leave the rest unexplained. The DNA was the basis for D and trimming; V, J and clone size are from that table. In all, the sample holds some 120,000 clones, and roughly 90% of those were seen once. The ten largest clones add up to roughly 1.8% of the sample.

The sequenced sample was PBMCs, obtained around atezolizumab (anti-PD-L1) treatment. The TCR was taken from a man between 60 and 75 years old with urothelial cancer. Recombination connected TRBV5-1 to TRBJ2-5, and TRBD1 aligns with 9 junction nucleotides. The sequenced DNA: TGCGCCAGCAGCGCGGGGGACAGGGCGCAAGAGACCCAGTACTTC. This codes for CASSAGDRAQETQYF. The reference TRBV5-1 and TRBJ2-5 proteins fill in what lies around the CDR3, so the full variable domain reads KAGVTQTPRYLIKTRGQQVTLSCSPISGHRSVSWYQQTPGQGLQFLFEYFSETQRNKGNFPGRFSGRQFSNSRSEMNVSTLELGDSALYLCASSAGDRAQETQYFGPGTRLLVL.